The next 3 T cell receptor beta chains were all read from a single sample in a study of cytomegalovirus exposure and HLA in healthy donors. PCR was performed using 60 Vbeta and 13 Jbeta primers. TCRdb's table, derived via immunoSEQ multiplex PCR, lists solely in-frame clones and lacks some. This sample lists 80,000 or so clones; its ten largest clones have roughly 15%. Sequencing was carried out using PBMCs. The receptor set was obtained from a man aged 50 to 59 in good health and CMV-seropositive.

As DNA, the CDR3 is TGTGCCAGCAGCTTAGCAAGGGGGCTGGAGACCCAGTACTTC. As protein: CASSLARGLETQYF. This chain joins TRBV7-9 and TRBJ2-5; 7 nucleotides agree with TRBD1. Germline CDR1 SEHNR, CDR2 FQNEAQ (reference sequence). The CDR3 has 14 residues. The trim removed 0 bases at V and 5 bases at J, leaving 3 bases unmatched.

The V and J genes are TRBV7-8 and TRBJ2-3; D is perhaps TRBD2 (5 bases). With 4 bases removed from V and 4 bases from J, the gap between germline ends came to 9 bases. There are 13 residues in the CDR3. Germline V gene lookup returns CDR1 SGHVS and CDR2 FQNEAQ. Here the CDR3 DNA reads TGTGCCAGCAGCTCCCCAGCGGCAGATACGCAGTATTTT. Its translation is CASSSPAADTQYF.

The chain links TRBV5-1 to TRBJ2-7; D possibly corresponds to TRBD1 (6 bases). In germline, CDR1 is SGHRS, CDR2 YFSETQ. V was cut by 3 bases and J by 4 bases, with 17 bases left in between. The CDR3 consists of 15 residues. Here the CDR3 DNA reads TGCGCCAGCAGCTCGAACAGGGATCGTTCTTACGAGCAGTACTTC. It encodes CASSSNRDRSYEQYF. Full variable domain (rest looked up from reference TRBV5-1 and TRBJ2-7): KAGVTQTPRYLIKTRGQQVTLSCSPISGHRSVSWYQQTPGQGLQFLFEYFSETQRNKGNFPGRFSGRQFSNSRSEMNVSTLELGDSALYLCASSSNRDRSYEQYFGPGTRLTVT.